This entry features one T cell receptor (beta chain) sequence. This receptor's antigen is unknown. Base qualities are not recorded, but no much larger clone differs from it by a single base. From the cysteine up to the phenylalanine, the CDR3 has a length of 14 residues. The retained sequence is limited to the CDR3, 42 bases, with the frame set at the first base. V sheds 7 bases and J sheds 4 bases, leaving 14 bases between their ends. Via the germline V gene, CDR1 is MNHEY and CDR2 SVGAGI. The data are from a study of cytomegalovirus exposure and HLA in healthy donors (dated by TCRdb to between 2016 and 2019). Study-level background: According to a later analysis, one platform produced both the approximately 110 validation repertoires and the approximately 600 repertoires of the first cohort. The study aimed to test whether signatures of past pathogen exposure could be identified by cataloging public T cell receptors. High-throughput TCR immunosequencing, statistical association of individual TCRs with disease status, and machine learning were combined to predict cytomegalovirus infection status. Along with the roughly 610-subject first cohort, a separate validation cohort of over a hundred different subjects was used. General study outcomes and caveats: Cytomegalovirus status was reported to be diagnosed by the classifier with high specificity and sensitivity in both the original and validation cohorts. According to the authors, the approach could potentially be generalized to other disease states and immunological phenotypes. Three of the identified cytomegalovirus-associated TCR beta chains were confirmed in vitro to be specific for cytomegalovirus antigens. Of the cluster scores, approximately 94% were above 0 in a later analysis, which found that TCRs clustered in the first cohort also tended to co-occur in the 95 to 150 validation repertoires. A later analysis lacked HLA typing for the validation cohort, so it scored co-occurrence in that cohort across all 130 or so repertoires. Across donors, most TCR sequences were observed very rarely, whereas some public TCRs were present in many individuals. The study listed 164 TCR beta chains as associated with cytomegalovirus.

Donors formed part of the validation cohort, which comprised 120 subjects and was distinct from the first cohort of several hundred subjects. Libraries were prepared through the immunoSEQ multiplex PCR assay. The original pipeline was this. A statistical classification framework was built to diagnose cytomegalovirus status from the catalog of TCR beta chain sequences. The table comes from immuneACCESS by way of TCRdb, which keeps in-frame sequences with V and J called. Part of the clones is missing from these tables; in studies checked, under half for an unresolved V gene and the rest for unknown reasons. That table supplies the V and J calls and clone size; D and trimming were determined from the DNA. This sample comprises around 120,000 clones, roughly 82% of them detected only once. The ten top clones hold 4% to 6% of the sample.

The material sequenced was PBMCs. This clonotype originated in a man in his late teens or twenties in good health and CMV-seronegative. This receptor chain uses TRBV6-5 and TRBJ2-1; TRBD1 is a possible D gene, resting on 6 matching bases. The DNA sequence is TGTGCCAGCATAAAACGGGGACATTACAATGAGCAGTTCTTC. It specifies CASIKRGHYNEQFF.